These 17 T cell receptor beta chains were sequenced from one sample in a study of blood T cells in healthy people across ages. Primers used in a second PCR of about 6 to 12 cycles were a sample-barcoded 5' primer and a J-beta primer mix. TCRdb fed the 5' RACE reads into MiXCR, producing one record per CDR3 protein. The sample lists approximately 960,000 distinct CDR3 sequences, roughly 29% seen once, with roughly 10% in the top ten. The sample was also linked to a second study, of T cells of mothers and their children.

The specimen sequenced was blood. These receptors all come from a woman aged 40-49 years in good health.

This clonotype came up a few times. The rearrangement uses TRBV7-2 and TRBJ2-2; 8 bases match TRBD2. After removal of 2 bases from V and 2 bases from J, the junction contained 4 bases not matched to a gene. The CDR3 consists of 16 residues. CDR1 is SGHTA and CDR2 is FQGNSA in the germline V gene. The CDR3 sequence: CASSLLRGANTGELFF. CDR3 DNA sequence: TGTGCCAGCAGCTTACTGCGGGGGGCCAACACCGGGGAGCTGTTTTTT.

The table lists this clonotype with many counts. One base away lies a much larger clone, so this may be a sequencing read error. The V and J genes are TRBV5-5 and TRBJ2-7; 9 positions match TRBD1. J gave up 3 bases and V 4 bases, and 5 bases lay outside the gene matches. Germline V gene lookup returns CDR1 SGHKS and CDR2 YYEKEE (reference sequence). CDR3 length: 14 amino acids. The CDR3 nucleotides read TGTGCCAGCAGCCTGACAGGGGGTTGCTACGAGCAGTACTTC. This gives the protein CASSLTGGCYEQYF.

This clonotype was observed at least ten times. The rearrangement links TRBV4-3 to TRBJ2-1; either TRBD1 or TRBD2 may fit D (6 bases each). V lost 4 bases and J lost 8, with 18 bases in between. This CDR3 spans 15 amino acids. Germline V gene sequence: CDR1 LGHNA, CDR2 YSLEER. The chain's CDR3 is CASSPRGALRDEQFF. CDR3 in DNA: TGCGCCAGCAGCCCAAGGGGGGCCCTTCGGGATGAGCAGTTCTTC.

The J gene is TRBJ1-1, the V gene TRBV6-6, with D perhaps matching TRBD1 (6 bases). Trimming stripped 6 bases from V and 8 bases from J, with 7 bases between. The germline gives CDR1 MNHNY, CDR2 SVGAGI (reference sequence). CDR3 length: 10 residues. This CDR3 is CASSDREAFF. The CDR3 coding sequence is TGTGCCAGCAGCGACAGGGAAGCTTTCTTT.

This clonotype was picked up a small number of times. V and J are TRBV7-2 and TRBJ1-1; 7 bases are shared with TRBD1. With V trimmed by 4 bases and J by 0 bases, 8 bases remained unmatched. Germline loops: CDR1 SGHTA, CDR2 FQGNSA. This CDR3 is built from 16 residues. The CDR3 sequence: CASSYRGGGLNTEAFF. For the CDR3, the DNA is TGTGCCAGCAGCTACAGGGGAGGGGGTTTGAACACTGAAGCTTTCTTT. The full variable domain, completed using reference TRBV7-2 and TRBJ1-1, is GAGVSQSPSNKVTEKGKDVELRCDPISGHTALYWYRQSLGQGLEFLIYFQGNSAPDKSGLPSDRFSAERTGGSVSTLTIQRTQQEDSAVYLCASSYRGGGLNTEAFFGQGTRLTVV.

This clonotype was observed a few times. The chain links TRBV7-8 to TRBJ2-2; tentatively, D is TRBD1 (5 bases). The V and J ends lost 5 bases and 9 bases respectively, with 19 bases between them. Germline CDR1 SGHVS, CDR2 FQNEAQ. The CDR3 contains 15 residues. The chain's CDR3 is CASSQSWGGARELFF. CDR3 sequence (DNA): TGTGCCAGCAGCCAATCATGGGGCGGTGCCAGGGAGCTGTTTTTT.

The table lists this clonotype with a few counts. A read error may be the cause here, since a much bigger clone is one base away. The chain couples TRBV29-1 to TRBJ2-5; 9 bases fit TRBD1. Germline loops: CDR1 SQVTM, CDR2 ANQGSEA. The length of the CDR3 is 13 residues. The CDR3 sequence is CSVDRGGQETRYF. The CDR3 DNA reads as TGCAGCGTGGACAGGGGAGGGCAAGAGACCCGGTACTTC.

This clonotype was observed at least ten times. J is TRBJ2-1 and V is TRBV6-2 or TRBV6-3; tentative D call: TRBD2 (7 bases). CDR1 and CDR2 (germline): MNHEY, SVGEGT. The CDR3 has 19 residues. The ends were cut back, 4 bases at V and 8 bases at J, with 30 bases in the middle. The CDR3 sequence is CASSLDSRDGLGQQDEQFF. The CDR3 DNA is TGTGCCAGCAGTTTGGACAGCCGGGATGGACTAGGGCAACAGGATGAGCAGTTCTTC.

In this sample, this clonotype turned up many times. The V gene is TRBV15, the J gene TRBJ1-2, with D uncertain. V was clipped by 3 bases and J by 8 bases, with 7 bases between them. CDR3 length equals 11 residues. The germline CDR1 and CDR2 sequences are LNHNV and YYDKDF (reference sequence). Written as DNA, the CDR3 is TGTGCCACCAGCAGTGAGGCGGGCTACACCTTC. Translated, it gives CATSSEAGYTF.

The V and J genes are TRBV7-6 and TRBJ1-6; 11 bases fit TRBD1. The CDR3 totals 17 residues. V was pared by 4 bases and J by 4 bases, with 6 bases of the junction left unmatched. Germline V gene data show CDR1 as SGHVS and CDR2 as FNYEAQ. The CDR3 loop is CASSYSGQGVYNSPLHF. The DNA for the CDR3 is TGTGCCAGCAGCTACTCGGGACAGGGGGTATATAATTCACCCCTCCACTTT.

This clonotype came up many times. This chain uses TRBV12-3 or TRBV12-4 with TRBJ1-2, with 12 positions matching TRBD1. V lost 3 bases, J lost 5 bases, and 4 bases stayed unmatched. The CDR3 covers 15 residues. The CDR3 nucleotides read TGTGCCAGCAGTTTCGGGACAGGGGGCAATTATGGCTACACCTTC. This encodes CASSFGTGGNYGYTF.

V usage is TRBV12-3 or TRBV12-4 and J usage is TRBJ1-2; D might be TRBD1 (6 bases). This CDR3 is 14 amino acids long. Trimming left V 2 bases short and J 3 bases short, with 10 bases between. The CDR3: CASSLKGGDYGYTF. In nucleotides, the CDR3 is TGTGCCAGCAGTTTAAAGGGGGGAGACTATGGCTACACCTTC.

This clonotype occurred many times. In nucleotides, the CDR3 is TGTGCCAGCAGTTTAATCGGGGTATTAGCTGGGGCCAACGTCCTGACTTTC. This gives the protein CASSLIGVLAGANVLTF. The rearrangement joins TRBV28 to TRBJ2-6, with a weak D call TRBD2 (5 bases). The germline gives CDR1 MDHEN, CDR2 SYDVKM. This CDR3 has 17 residues. The V gene lost 2 bases and the J gene lost 2 bases, with 13 bases spanning the gap.

This clonotype appeared a single time. V and J are TRBV12-3 or TRBV12-4 and TRBJ2-5; 10 bases agree with TRBD2. After removal of 6 bases from V and 13 bases from J, the junction contained 11 bases not matched to a gene. There are 13 residues in the CDR3. CDR3 bases: TGTGCCAGCAGATTCAGCGGGGGGGGTCTCGGGTACTTC. Its protein is CASRFSGGGLGYF.

V usage is TRBV15 and J usage is TRBJ2-1; the match to TRBD2 covers 7 bases. This CDR3 is 15 amino acids long. The V gene end was trimmed by 4 bases and the J gene end by 5 bases; junction bases not matched to a gene: 8. The V gene's germline CDR1 is LNHNV and CDR2 YYDKDF (reference sequence). The CDR3 reads CATSILTSSHNEQFF. As DNA, the CDR3 is TGTGCCACCAGCATATTGACTAGCAGTCACAATGAGCAGTTCTTC.

The genes are TRBV7-8 and TRBJ1-1; D is uncertain. V lost 2 bases and J lost 1, with 20 bases in between. Germline V lookup: CDR1 SGHVS, CDR2 FQNEAQ. The CDR3 totals 18 residues. The DNA of the CDR3 is TGTGCCAGCAGCTTATACCCAGGCCAGTACCAAAAGAACACTGAAGCTTTCTTT. This sequence encodes CASSLYPGQYQKNTEAFF.

This chain joins TRBV12-3 or TRBV12-4 and TRBJ1-5, with 9 nucleotides matching TRBD1. V trimming: 7 bases; J trimming: 6 bases; junction bases outside the gene matches: 4. This CDR3 comprises 13 residues. This chain's CDR3 is CASTSDRGQPQHF. The CDR3 DNA reads TGTGCCAGCACCTCGGACAGGGGTCAGCCCCAGCATTTT.